Listed here are 9 T cell receptor beta chains from one sample, sequenced in a study of control samples from healthy donors and cancer patients. Produced via immunoSEQ multiplex PCR; TCRdb's table is partial and in-frame only. The sample records about 71,000 clones, about 90% being singletons. Sequencing was done on a sample of PBMCs. Receptors were obtained from a man between 60 and 70 years old with lung cancer.

The J gene is TRBJ2-3, the V gene TRBV29-1; the D call may be TRBD1 or TRBD2 (5 bases each). Germline V gene sequence: CDR1 SQVTM, CDR2 ANQGSEA. The length of the CDR3 is 12 residues. CDR3 DNA sequence: TGCACCGTGAGGGGATCTACAGATACGCAGTATTTT. Protein: CTVRGSTDTQYF.

The chain combines TRBV11-3 with TRBJ2-1; D is possibly TRBD1 (6 bases). The CDR3 consists of 12 residues. V lost 5 bases and J lost 10, with 12 bases in between. Germline CDR1 is SGHNT and CDR2 is YENEEA. The chain's CDR3 is CASSILDSEQFF. The CDR3, as DNA: TGTGCCAGCAGCATTCTGGACAGCGAGCAGTTCTTC.

The chain uses TRBV5-6 and TRBJ1-4, with 10 bases identical to TRBD1. Trimming cost V 6 bases and J 6 bases; bases outside gene matches: 8. Per germline, CDR1 SGHDT and CDR2 YYEEEE. The CDR3 spans 15 residues. The CDR3 bases are TGTGCCAGCACTTCCCCCGGGACAGGGGATGAAAAACTGTTTTTT. Protein sequence: CASTSPGTGDEKLFF.

V and J are TRBV6-5 and TRBJ2-7; 7 nucleotides agree with TRBD1. Germline V CDR1 and CDR2: MNHEY, SVGAGI. Germline trimming cut 6 bases from V and 6 bases from J; bases unmatched to any gene: 2. The CDR3 has 11 residues. The CDR3 coding sequence is TGTGCCAGCAGACGACAGGGCGAGCAGTACTTC. Translating gives CASRRQGEQYF.

As to this clone: This same CDR3 is encoded by further DNA sequences in the sample. The V gene is TRBV6-5, the J gene TRBJ1-2, with 8 bases lining up with TRBD1. Per the germline V gene, CDR1 is MNHEY and CDR2 is SVGAGI. The CDR3 is 15 residues long. After removal of 4 bases from V and 8 bases from J, the junction contained 12 bases not matched to a gene. The CDR3 spells CASSSGQGGVGGYTF. Here the CDR3 DNA reads TGTGCCAGCAGTTCCGGACAGGGCGGGGTGGGGGGCTACACCTTC.

This sequence joins TRBV2 and TRBJ1-5; 8 positions match TRBD1. The CDR3 loop spans 15 amino acids. Per germline, CDR1 SNHLY and CDR2 FYNNEI. The J segment lost 5 bases and the V segment lost 6 bases, leaving 9 bases of the junction unmatched. The CDR3 region has the DNA TGTGCCAGCAGGAGCCAGGGGGCCCTGGATCAGCCCCAGCATTTT. Protein sequence: CASRSQGALDQPQHF. The whole variable domain, filled in from reference TRBV2 and TRBJ1-5, reads EPEVTQTPSHQVTQMGQEVILRCVPISNHLYFYWYRQILGQKVEFLVSFYNNEISEKSEIFDDQFSVERPDGSNFTLKIRSTKLEDSAMYFCASRSQGALDQPQHFGDGTRLSIL.

This rearrangement joins TRBV10-2 to TRBJ1-2, with no clear D. The length of the CDR3 is 12 residues. Trimming left V 3 bases short and J 5 bases short, with 7 bases between. Germline values: CDR1 WSHSY, CDR2 SAAADI. The CDR3 sequence is CASSEQRYGYTF. The CDR3 DNA reads TGCGCCAGCAGTGAACAGCGTTATGGCTACACCTTC.

This chain uses TRBV24-1 with TRBJ2-1; a possible D gene is TRBD2 (5 bases). This CDR3 has 13 amino acids. Germline assignment: CDR1 KGHDR and CDR2 SFDVKD. The V and J ends lost 1 base and 10 bases respectively, with 10 bases between them. The CDR3 loop is CATSDLPPGEQFF. CDR3 coding DNA: TGTGCCACCAGTGATTTACCTCCGGGGGAGCAGTTCTTC.

V is TRBV6-5 and J is TRBJ2-2; unclear D gene. Germline V gives CDR1 MNHEY, CDR2 SVGAGI. V was cut by 3 bases and J by 8 bases, with 4 bases left in between. The CDR3 totals 11 residues. The CDR3 is CASSYLGELFF. The CDR3 region has the DNA TGTGCCAGCAGTTATCTGGGGGAGCTGTTTTTT.